This T cell receptor beta chain is from a study of blood T cell repertoires in COVID-19. Germline-derived CDR1 and CDR2 are MNHEY and SMNVEV (reference sequence). The V and J ends lost 6 bases and 2 bases, in that order; junction bases with no gene match: 7. The CDR3 contains 15 residues. Method: immunoSEQ multiplex PCR; TCRdb's copy keeps in-frame clones and lacks some. The sample shows fewer than 300,000 clones, roughly 90% of them seen only once. Sequencing used PBMCs or T cells enriched from blood (not recorded which). The receptor's source is a woman aged 25-40 years who had recovered from COVID-19. This chain links TRBV27 with TRBJ2-7, with 10 bases matching TRBD2. In DNA, the CDR3 is TGTGCCAGCAGCACCTTCGGACTAGCGGCCTACGAGCAGTACTTC. Amino acid sequence: CASSTFGLAAYEQYF.